These 15 T cell receptor beta chains came from one sample sequenced in a study of T cell repertoires in aging, cancer and after chemotherapy. Peripheral blood genomic DNA, not sorted cells or RNA, was the template. TRB rearrangements spanning V, D and J were amplified using mixed TRB-A/B primers. TCRdb recomputed calls from the multiplex PCR reads with MiXCR, one row per CDR3 protein. The table lists about 5,700 distinct CDR3 sequences, approximately 37% of them singletons. Sequenced input: blood. These receptors all come from a human donor in good health.

The rearrangement uses TRBV5-6 and TRBJ2-1; D gene ambiguous. Per the germline V gene, CDR1 is SGHDT and CDR2 is YYEEEE. The CDR3 extends over 14 amino acids. V gave up 4 bases and J gave up 4 bases, with 12 bases separating them. CDR3 amino acids: CASSPMATYNEQFF. The CDR3 region has the DNA TGTGCCAGCAGCCCTATGGCAACTTACAATGAGCAGTTCTTC.

The table lists this clonotype with a few counts. V usage is TRBV30 and J usage is TRBJ2-3; 7 nucleotides agree with TRBD2. The J segment lost 0 bases and the V segment lost 5 bases, leaving 8 bases of the junction unmatched. In germline, CDR1 is GTSNPN, CDR2 SVGIG (reference sequence). The CDR3 runs 15 residues. CDR3 DNA: TGTGCCTGGTCCCTCGGGGGGTCGAGCACAGATACGCAGTATTTT. Translation gives CAWSLGGSSTDTQYF.

This chain uses TRBV6-2 or TRBV6-3 with TRBJ2-1; a weak D match, TRBD2 (5 bases). CDR1 is MNHEY and CDR2 is SVGEGT in the germline V gene. There are 16 residues in the CDR3. The ends were cut back, 0 bases at V and 0 bases at J, with 9 bases in the middle. The CDR3 region is CASSYSDWSSYNEQFF. In nucleotides, the CDR3 is TGTGCCAGCAGTTACTCGGACTGGAGCTCCTACAATGAGCAGTTCTTC.

The CDR3, as DNA: TGTGCCAGCAGTTTCCTAGGGCAGGGGGCTCACATTCAGTACTTC. It codes for CASSFLGQGAHIQYF. This sequence joins TRBV12-3 or TRBV12-4 and TRBJ2-4; 8 bases map to TRBD1. There are 15 residues in the CDR3. J lost 8 bases, V lost 3 bases, and 9 bases had no gene match.

J is TRBJ2-7 and V is TRBV6-2 or TRBV6-3, with 7 bases lining up with TRBD1. The germline V gene encodes CDR1 MNHEY and CDR2 SVGEGT. The CDR3 consists of 15 residues. Unmatched junction bases numbered 4, after V lost 0 bases and J lost 2 bases. The CDR3 bases are TGTGCCAGCAGTTACTCGAGTACAGGGGCCTACGAGCAGTACTTC. It yields the protein CASSYSSTGAYEQYF.

This rearrangement joins TRBV7-6 to TRBJ2-1; 12 bases fit TRBD2. CDR1 is SGHVS and CDR2 is FNYEAQ in the germline V gene. CDR3 size: 16 residues. The junction had 10 bases not matched to a gene; V was cut back by 1 base and J by 12 bases. CDR3 protein: CASSLVASGGAAGQFF. CDR3 coding DNA: TGTGCCAGCAGCTTAGTGGCTAGCGGGGGGGCGGCTGGGCAGTTCTTC.

By share of the sample, this clonotype is medium-sized (0.01 to 0.1%). This chain joins TRBV29-1 and TRBJ2-7; 10 positions match TRBD1. Trimming took 4 bases from V and 3 from J; bases not matched to a gene: 6. This CDR3 has 14 residues. Germline CDR1 and CDR2: SQVTM and ANQGSEA. The CDR3 nucleotides are TGCAGCGTTGTAGTAGGGACAGGGGTCTACGAGCAGTACTTC. This translates into CSVVVGTGVYEQYF.

The chain carries TRBV6-6 and TRBJ1-1, with D uncertain. This CDR3 is 14 amino acids long. The germline V and J ends were trimmed by 5 bases and 0 bases, with 10 bases remaining between them. Germline CDR1 and CDR2: MNHNY and SVGAGI (reference sequence). Here the CDR3 reads CASSEVWVNTEAFF. For the CDR3, the DNA is TGTGCCAGCAGTGAAGTTTGGGTGAACACTGAAGCTTTCTTT.

This clonotype was detected a few times. The gene calls are TRBV29-1 and TRBJ1-5, with D perhaps TRBD1 (5 bases). CDR1 is SQVTM, CDR2 ANQGSEA, per germline. Trimming took off 6 bases at V and 5 bases at J, with 11 bases between the two ends. This CDR3 has 12 amino acids. The CDR3 coding sequence is TGCAGCGTGGGCGCCAGGGATCAGCCCCAGCATTTT. Its translation is CSVGARDQPQHF.

The chain links TRBV20-1 to TRBJ2-7; 7 positions match TRBD2. After removal of 4 bases from V and 6 bases from J, the junction contained 12 bases not matched to a gene. The germline V gene encodes CDR1 DFQATT and CDR2 SNEGSKA (reference sequence). The CDR3 contains 14 residues. DNA of the CDR3: TGCAGTGCTAAGAGGGCGGGGGATTGGGGCGAGCAGTACTTC. Its translation is CSAKRAGDWGEQYF.

The chain couples TRBV6-1 to TRBJ2-1, with 7 bases matching TRBD1. Germline assignment: CDR1 MNHNS and CDR2 SASEGT. This CDR3 is built from 16 residues. With V trimmed by 7 bases and J by 4 bases, 13 bases remained unmatched. In DNA, the CDR3 is TGTGCCAGCACTAGGGTGGCGAGGACAGGATACAATGAGCAGTTCTTC. Amino acid sequence: CASTRVARTGYNEQFF.

The chain links TRBV6-5 to TRBJ2-3; TRBD2 is a possible D gene (7 bases). Germline CDR1 reads MNHEY; CDR2 reads SVGAGI. V was pared by 2 bases and J by 1 base, with 10 bases between. The CDR3 is made up of 15 amino acids. The CDR3: CASSYEGGGTDTQYF. For the CDR3, the DNA is TGTGCCAGCAGTTACGAGGGGGGGGGCACAGATACGCAGTATTTT.

This clonotype has only a few counts. The CDR3 spells CSGTTGGWTEAFF. The DNA of the CDR3 is TGCAGTGGGACAACAGGAGGATGGACTGAAGCTTTCTTT. The V call is TRBV20-1, the J call TRBJ1-1, with D possibly TRBD1 on 5 matching bases. V was clipped by 7 bases and J by 5 bases, with 17 bases between them. Germline CDR1 DFQATT, CDR2 SNEGSKA (reference sequence). The CDR3 is made up of 13 amino acids.

This chain links TRBV12-3 or TRBV12-4 with TRBJ1-5; no reliable D call. The CDR3 extends over 14 amino acids. Deletions cut 4 bases from V and 0 bases from J, with 7 bases between. The CDR3 sequence: CASSSRTSNQPQHF. The CDR3 DNA follows: TGTGCCAGCAGTTCCCGGACTAGCAATCAGCCCCAGCATTTT.

This clonotype was detected a few times. The chain is built from TRBV6-2 or TRBV6-3 and TRBJ2-7; D is possibly TRBD2 (5 bases). V lost 3 bases to trimming and J lost 0 bases, with 9 bases between them. This CDR3 contains 14 residues. Germline CDR1 MNHEY, CDR2 SVGEGT. The CDR3 here is CASSYYGNSYEQYF. CDR3 nucleotides: TGTGCCAGCAGTTATTACGGGAACTCCTACGAGCAGTACTTC.